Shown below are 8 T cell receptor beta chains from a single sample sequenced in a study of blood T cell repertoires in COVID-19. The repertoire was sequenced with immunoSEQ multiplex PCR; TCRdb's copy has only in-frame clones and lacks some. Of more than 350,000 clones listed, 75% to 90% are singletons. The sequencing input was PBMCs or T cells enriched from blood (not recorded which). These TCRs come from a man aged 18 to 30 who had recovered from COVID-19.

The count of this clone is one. CDR3: CASSQATKAPLHF. The CDR3 DNA sequence: TGTGCCAGCAGCCAGGCCACAAAAGCACCCCTCCACTTT. The rearrangement uses TRBV3-1 (or the pseudogene TRBV3-2) and TRBJ1-6; D is ambiguous. The V end lost 3 bases, the J end lost 11 bases, and 11 bases lay between the germline ends. Germline CDR1 LGHDT, CDR2 YNNKEL (reference sequence). This CDR3 contains 13 residues.

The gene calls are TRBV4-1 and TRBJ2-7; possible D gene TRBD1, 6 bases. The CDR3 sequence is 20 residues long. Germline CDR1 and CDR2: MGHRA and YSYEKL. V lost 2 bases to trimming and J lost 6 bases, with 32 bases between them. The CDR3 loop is CASSQLGSFGPYPLRGEQYF. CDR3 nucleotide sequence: TGCGCCAGCAGCCAACTTGGTAGTTTTGGCCCCTACCCTCTCAGGGGCGAGCAGTACTTC.

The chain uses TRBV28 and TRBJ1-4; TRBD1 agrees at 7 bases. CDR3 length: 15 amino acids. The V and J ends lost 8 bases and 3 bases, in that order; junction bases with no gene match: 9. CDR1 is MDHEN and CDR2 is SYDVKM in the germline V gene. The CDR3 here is CASLLTGTANEKLFF. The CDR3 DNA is TGTGCCAGCTTACTCACCGGGACAGCTAATGAAAAACTGTTTTTT.

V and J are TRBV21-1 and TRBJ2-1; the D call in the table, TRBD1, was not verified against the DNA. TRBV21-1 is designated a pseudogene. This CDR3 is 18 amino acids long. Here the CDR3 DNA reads TGTGCCAGCAGCCCCCGCCGGGTAGACAGGGTACCCTACAATGAGCAGTTCTTC. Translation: CASSPRRVDRVPYNEQFF.

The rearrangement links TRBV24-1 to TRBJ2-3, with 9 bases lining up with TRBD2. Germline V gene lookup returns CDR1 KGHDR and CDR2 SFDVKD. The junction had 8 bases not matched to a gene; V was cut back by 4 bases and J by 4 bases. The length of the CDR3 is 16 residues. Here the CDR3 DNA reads TGTGCCACCAGTGAAGCCGCAGCGGGAGGATCAGATACGCAGTATTTT. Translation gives CATSEAAAGGSDTQYF.

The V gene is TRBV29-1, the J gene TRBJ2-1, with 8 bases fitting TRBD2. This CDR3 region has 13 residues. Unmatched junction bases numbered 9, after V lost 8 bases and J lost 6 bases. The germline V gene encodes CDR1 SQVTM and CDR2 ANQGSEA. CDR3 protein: CSCREGGRNEQFF. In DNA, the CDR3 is TGCAGCTGTCGGGAGGGCGGCCGCAATGAGCAGTTCTTC.

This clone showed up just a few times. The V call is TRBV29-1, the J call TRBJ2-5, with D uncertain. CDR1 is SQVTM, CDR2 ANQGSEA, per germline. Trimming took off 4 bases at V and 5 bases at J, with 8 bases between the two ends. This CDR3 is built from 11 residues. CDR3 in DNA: TGCAGCGTTGCTGTAGCTGAGACCCAGTACTTC. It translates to CSVAVAETQYF.

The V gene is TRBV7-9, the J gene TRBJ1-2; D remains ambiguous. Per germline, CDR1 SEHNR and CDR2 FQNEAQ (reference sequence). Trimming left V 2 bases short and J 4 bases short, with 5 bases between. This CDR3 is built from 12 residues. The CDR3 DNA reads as TGTGCCAGCAGCTTAATGAGCTATGGCTACACCTTC. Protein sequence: CASSLMSYGYTF. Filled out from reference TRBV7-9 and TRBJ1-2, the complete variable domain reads DTGVSQNPRHKITKRGQNVTFRCDPISEHNRLYWYRQTLGQGPEFLTYFQNEAQLEKSRLLSDRFSAERPKGSFSTLEIQRTEQGDSAMYLCASSLMSYGYTFGSGTRLTVV.